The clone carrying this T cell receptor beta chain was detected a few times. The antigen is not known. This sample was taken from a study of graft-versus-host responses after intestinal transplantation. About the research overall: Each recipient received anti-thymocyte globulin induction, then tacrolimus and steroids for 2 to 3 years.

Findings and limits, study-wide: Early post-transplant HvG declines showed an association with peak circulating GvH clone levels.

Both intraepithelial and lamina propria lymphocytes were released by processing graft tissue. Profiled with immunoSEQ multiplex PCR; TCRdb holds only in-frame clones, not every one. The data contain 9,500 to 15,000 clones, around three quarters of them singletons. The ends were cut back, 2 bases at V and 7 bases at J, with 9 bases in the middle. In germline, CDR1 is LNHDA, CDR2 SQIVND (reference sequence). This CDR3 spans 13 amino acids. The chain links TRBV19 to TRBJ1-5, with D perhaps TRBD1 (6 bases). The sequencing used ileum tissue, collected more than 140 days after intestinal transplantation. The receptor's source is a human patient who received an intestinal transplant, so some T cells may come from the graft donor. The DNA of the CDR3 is TGTGCCAGTAGTATACAGGGGTGGCAGCCCCAGCATTTT. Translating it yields CASSIQGWQPQHF.